A single sample gave rise to the 5 T cell receptor beta chains below, sequenced in a study of blood T cell repertoires in COVID-19. Method: immunoSEQ multiplex PCR; TCRdb's copy keeps in-frame clones and lacks some. The table records more than 200,000 clones, 87% of them present only once. The sample comprised PBMCs or T cells enriched from blood (not recorded which). The origin of the receptors is a woman in her twenties or thirties with acute COVID-19.

This clone was recorded once. The chain links TRBV6-1 to TRBJ2-2; 7 bases agree with TRBD2. The CDR3 is 17 amino acids. Germline V gene lookup returns CDR1 MNHNS and CDR2 SASEGT. Trimming took 0 bases from V and 2 from J; bases not matched to a gene: 6. The DNA for the CDR3 is TGTGCCAGCAGTGAAGCTTCTCGCGGGGGAAACACCGGGGAGCTGTTTTTT. Residues: CASSEASRGGNTGELFF.

This sequence joins TRBV24-1 and TRBJ2-2, with 10 positions matching TRBD1. Trimming took 6 bases from V and 4 from J; bases not matched to a gene: 1. In germline, CDR1 is KGHDR, CDR2 SFDVKD. This CDR3 comprises 14 residues. The CDR3 sequence is CATSRTGGTGELFF. The CDR3 bases are TGTGCCACCAGTCGGACAGGGGGCACCGGGGAGCTGTTTTTT.

The chain has TRBV5-1 and TRBJ2-3; TRBD2 matches at 8 bases. The J segment lost 0 bases and the V segment lost 0 bases, leaving 6 bases of the junction unmatched. The CDR3 runs 17 residues. Germline-derived CDR1 and CDR2 are SGHRS and YFSETQ. CDR3 sequence (DNA): TGCGCCAGCAGCTTGGTGCGGACTAGCAGAAGCACAGATACGCAGTATTTT. It yields the protein CASSLVRTSRSTDTQYF.

In this sample, this clone turned up many times. The V and J genes are TRBV28 and TRBJ1-5; a possible D gene is TRBD1 (5 bases). V lost 1 base to trimming and J lost 2 bases, with 18 bases between them. Germline CDR1 reads MDHEN; CDR2 reads SYDVKM. This CDR3 is built from 18 residues. CDR3 sequence: CASSLFPVPGQGNQPQHF. In DNA form, the CDR3 reads TGTGCCAGCAGTTTATTCCCGGTGCCAGGGCAAGGCAATCAGCCCCAGCATTTT.

V usage is TRBV3-1 (or the pseudogene TRBV3-2) and J usage is TRBJ2-1; 8 bases are shared with TRBD2. Losses at the gene ends were 2 bases for V and 5 bases for J; bases not matched to a gene: 5. The CDR3 has 15 amino acids. Per the germline V gene, CDR1 is LGHDT and CDR2 is YNNKEL (reference sequence). This chain's CDR3 is CASSQLRGDNNEQFF. The DNA of the CDR3 is TGTGCCAGCAGCCAATTGCGGGGGGACAACAATGAGCAGTTCTTC.